This TCR beta chain derives from a study of cytomegalovirus exposure and HLA in healthy donors. General observations from the study: First-cohort TCR clusters were later found to tend to co-occur in the approximately 120 validation repertoires.

Trimming took 0 bases from V and 6 from J; bases not matched to a gene: 8. The CDR3 totals 16 residues. The germline CDR1 and CDR2 sequences are SGHRS and YFSETQ. Using immunoSEQ multiplex PCR, the repertoire was profiled, and TCRdb retains in-frame clones only, with some absent. The sample holds approximately 190,000 clones, roughly 82% seen once. A note on this clone: What it binds is unknown.

The chain employs TRBV5-1 and TRBJ2-3, with TRBD2 matching 9 bases. This clonotype was obtained from a man between 18 and 29 years old in good health and CMV-seropositive. The sequenced sample was PBMCs. The CDR3 reads CASSLEGTSSRDTQYF. The CDR3 coding sequence is TGCGCCAGCAGCTTGGAGGGGACTAGCAGCCGGGATACGCAGTATTTT.